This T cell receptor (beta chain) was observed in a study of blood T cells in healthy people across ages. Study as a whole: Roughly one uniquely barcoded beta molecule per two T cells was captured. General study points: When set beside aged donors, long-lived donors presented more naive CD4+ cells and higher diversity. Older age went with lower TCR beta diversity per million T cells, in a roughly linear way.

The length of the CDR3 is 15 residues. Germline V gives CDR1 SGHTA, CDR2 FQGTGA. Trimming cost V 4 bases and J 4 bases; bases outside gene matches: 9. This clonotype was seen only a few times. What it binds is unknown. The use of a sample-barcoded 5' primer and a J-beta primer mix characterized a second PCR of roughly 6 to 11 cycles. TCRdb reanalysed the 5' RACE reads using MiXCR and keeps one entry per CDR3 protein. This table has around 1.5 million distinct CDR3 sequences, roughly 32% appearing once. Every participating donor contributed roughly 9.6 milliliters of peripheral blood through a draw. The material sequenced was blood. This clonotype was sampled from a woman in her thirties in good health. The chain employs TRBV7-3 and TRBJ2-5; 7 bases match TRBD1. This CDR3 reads CASSSTGTDGETQYF. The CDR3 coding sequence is TGTGCCAGCAGCTCCACCGGGACAGATGGAGAGACCCAGTACTTC.